Below are 29 T cell receptor beta chains sequenced from a single sample in a study of cytomegalovirus exposure and HLA in healthy donors. The PCR was carried out with 60 Vbeta primers and 13 Jbeta primers. The method was immunoSEQ multiplex PCR; TCRdb's version includes in-frame clones alone and lacks a portion of them. This table holds roughly 190,000 clones, about 83% found once. Sequencing used PBMCs. All receptors derive from a woman aged 45-65 years in good health and CMV-seropositive.

The V gene is TRBV4-3, the J gene TRBJ1-1, with TRBD1 identical over 9 bases. The J segment lost 4 bases and the V segment lost 0 bases, leaving 3 bases of the junction unmatched. The CDR3 sequence is 15 residues long. Germline assignment: CDR1 LGHNA and CDR2 YSLEER. CDR3 loop: CASSQEHRGPTEAFF. CDR3 nucleotides: TGCGCCAGCAGCCAAGAACACAGGGGGCCCACTGAAGCTTTCTTT.

This chain connects TRBV2 to TRBJ2-5; the D gene is possibly TRBD1 (6 bases). The J call is doubtful: the DNA matches TRBJ2-7 better. Germline loops: CDR1 SNHLY, CDR2 FYNNEI. The CDR3 runs 15 residues. This CDR3 reads CASSERTVSSDEQYF. DNA of the CDR3: TGTGCCAGCAGCGAAAGGACAGTCTCAAGCGACGAGCAGTACTTC.

The gene calls are TRBV21-1 and TRBJ2-1; the table calls TRBD1, which could not be checked here. TRBV21-1 counts as a pseudogene. This CDR3 is built from 18 residues. The chain's CDR3 is CASSKVRVQYVSNNEQFF. In DNA, the CDR3 is TGTGCCAGCAGCAAAGTCAGGGTGCAATATGTGAGCAACAATGAGCAGTTCTTC.

CDR3: CASSSPGQGNEKLFF. The CDR3 nucleotides read TGTGCCAGCAGTTCCCCGGGACAGGGAAATGAAAAACTGTTTTTT. The V call is TRBV7-2, the J call TRBJ1-4; 9 positions agree with TRBD1. The CDR3 length is 15 residues. Germline CDR1 SGHTA, CDR2 FQGNSA. V trimming: 6 bases; J trimming: 5 bases; junction bases outside the gene matches: 7.

J is TRBJ2-2 and V is TRBV2, with D possibly TRBD1 on 6 matching bases. The CDR3 sequence is 17 residues long. V shed 4 bases and J shed 8 bases, with 23 bases lying between them. CDR1 SNHLY and CDR2 FYNNEI come from the germline V gene. The chain's CDR3 is CASSATRTAILIGELFF. In DNA form, the CDR3 reads TGTGCCAGCAGTGCGACTCGGACAGCTATTCTCATTGGGGAGCTGTTTTTT. The full variable domain, completed using reference TRBV2 and TRBJ2-2, is EPEVTQTPSHQVTQMGQEVILRCVPISNHLYFYWYRQILGQKVEFLVSFYNNEISEKSEIFDDQFSVERPDGSNFTLKIRSTKLEDSAMYFCASSATRTAILIGELFFGEGSRLTVL.

The chain recombines TRBV27 with TRBJ1-2; 8 bases align to TRBD1. The CDR3 has 15 amino acids. V lost 3 bases to trimming and J lost 0 bases; unmatched junction nucleotides: 3. Germline CDR1 reads MNHEY; CDR2 reads SMNVEV (reference sequence). CDR3 sequence reads: CASSFATGANYGYTF. The CDR3 DNA reads TGTGCCAGCAGTTTCGCGACAGGGGCTAACTATGGCTACACCTTC.

The chain joins TRBV5-4 to TRBJ1-1; 9 bases are shared with TRBD1. The length of the CDR3 is 20 residues. Germline values: CDR1 SGHNT, CDR2 YYREEE (reference sequence). Trimming took 0 bases from V and 0 from J; bases not matched to a gene: 15. The CDR3 region is CASSLGGTGSRGSVNTEAFF. The CDR3, as DNA: TGTGCCAGCAGCTTGGGGGGGACAGGGTCTCGGGGGTCGGTGAACACTGAAGCTTTCTTT.

This chain uses TRBV6-5 with TRBJ1-1, with D perhaps TRBD1 (5 bases). In germline, CDR1 is MNHEY, CDR2 SVGAGI. The V and J ends lost 6 bases and 5 bases respectively, with 13 bases between them. CDR3 length: 13 amino acids. DNA of the CDR3: TGTGCCAGCAGACTAAGGGAGGGGACTGAAGCTTTCTTT. Its protein product is CASRLREGTEAFF.

The chain links TRBV6-6 to TRBJ2-3; maybe TRBD2 (6 bases). V lost 6 bases and J lost 0, with 10 bases in between. Germline assignment: CDR1 MNHNY and CDR2 SVGAGI (reference sequence). There are 14 residues in the CDR3. The CDR3 DNA is TGTGCCAGCAGCCGCAGCGGGAGCACAGATACGCAGTATTTT. This codes for CASSRSGSTDTQYF.

The chain links TRBV15 to TRBJ1-2, with D perhaps TRBD1 (5 bases). Germline assignment: CDR1 LNHNV and CDR2 YYDKDF (reference sequence). Trimming left V 0 bases short and J 8 bases short, with 13 bases between. This CDR3 comprises 14 residues. CDR3 sequence (DNA): TGTGCCACCAGCAGAGATAGGGCAGGGAGGGGCTACACCTTC. Amino acid sequence: CATSRDRAGRGYTF.

The chain joins TRBV6-1 to TRBJ2-7, with 8 bases aligning to TRBD2. Per the germline V gene, CDR1 is MNHNS and CDR2 is SASEGT. The V segment lost 2 bases and the J segment 4 bases; nucleotides outside the gene matches: 7. The length of the CDR3 is 15 residues. This CDR3 reads CASSERAGGAYEQYF. CDR3 bases: TGTGCCAGCAGTGAACGGGCCGGGGGGGCGTACGAGCAGTACTTC.

This clone was seen more than once but under ten times. In DNA, the CDR3 is TGCGCCAGCAGCTTGGAAGGGGTAAACACTGAAGCTTTCTTT. This encodes CASSLEGVNTEAFF. This rearrangement joins TRBV5-1 to TRBJ1-1, with a weak D call TRBD1 (5 bases). Trimming took 0 bases from V and 2 from J, leaving 8 bases between them. Germline V lookup: CDR1 SGHRS, CDR2 YFSETQ. The CDR3 is 14 residues long. Drawing the rest from reference TRBV5-1 and TRBJ1-1, the complete variable domain is KAGVTQTPRYLIKTRGQQVTLSCSPISGHRSVSWYQQTPGQGLQFLFEYFSETQRNKGNFPGRFSGRQFSNSRSEMNVSTLELGDSALYLCASSLEGVNTEAFFGQGTRLTVV.

This chain connects TRBV27 to TRBJ1-1; TRBD1 aligns across 7 bases. CDR1 is MNHEY and CDR2 is SMNVEV in the germline V gene (reference sequence). With V trimmed by 7 bases and J by 4 bases, 6 bases remained unmatched. The CDR3 loop spans 13 amino acids. The CDR3 DNA sequence: TGTGCCAGCACCAGGGGGTACGGCACTGAAGCTTTCTTT. Its protein is CASTRGYGTEAFF.

V gene TRBV7-9 combines with J gene TRBJ1-1, with D perhaps TRBD1 (5 bases). The V gene's germline CDR1 is SEHNR and CDR2 FQNEAQ (reference sequence). This CDR3 comprises 13 residues. V was trimmed by 6 bases and J by 1 base, leaving 9 bases between them. CDR3 DNA sequence: TGTGCCAGCAGACAGGAATCGAACACTGAAGCTTTCTTT. Translating it yields CASRQESNTEAFF.

The chain has TRBV5-4 and TRBJ1-1; D unclear. V was clipped by 2 bases and J by 1 base, with 3 bases between them. Germline V gives CDR1 SGHNT, CDR2 YYREEE (reference sequence). CDR3 size: 12 residues. The chain's CDR3 is CASSLQNTEAFF. The CDR3 DNA follows: TGTGCCAGCAGCTTACAGAACACTGAAGCTTTCTTT.

The V call is TRBV5-1, the J call TRBJ1-6; D call uncertain. Germline V CDR1 and CDR2: SGHRS, YFSETQ. The CDR3 has 15 residues. With 0 bases removed from V and 9 bases from J, the gap between germline ends came to 13 bases. Here the CDR3 reads CASSLEGDGGSPLHF. DNA of the CDR3: TGCGCCAGCAGCTTGGAAGGCGACGGAGGTTCACCCCTCCACTTT. Full variable domain (outside the CDR3, taken from reference TRBV5-1 and TRBJ1-6): KAGVTQTPRYLIKTRGQQVTLSCSPISGHRSVSWYQQTPGQGLQFLFEYFSETQRNKGNFPGRFSGRQFSNSRSEMNVSTLELGDSALYLCASSLEGDGGSPLHFGNGTRLTVT.

The gene calls are TRBV29-1 and TRBJ2-7; TRBD2 is a possible D gene (5 bases). The CDR3 consists of 13 residues. Germline V gene lookup returns CDR1 SQVTM and CDR2 ANQGSEA. The DNA for the CDR3 is TGCAGTAGGCGGGCAGGACCGAACTACGAGCAGTACTTC. Translated, it gives CSRRAGPNYEQYF.

For this clone: The CDR3 does not end in the conserved phenylalanine or tryptophan, so this is likely a read error. The chain has TRBV29-1 and TRBJ1-2, with no clear D. With 5 bases removed from V and 2 bases from J, the gap between germline ends came to 12 bases. The germline CDR1 and CDR2 sequences are SQVTM and ANQGSEA. The CDR3 is made up of 13 amino acids. The CDR3 here is CSVYHIANYGYTL. For the CDR3, the DNA is TGCAGCGTTTATCACATAGCAAACTATGGCTACACCTTA.

V usage is TRBV27 and J usage is TRBJ2-7; 8 nucleotides match TRBD2. CDR3 length: 14 residues. The ends lost 6 bases at V and 3 bases at J; junction bases unmatched: 7. Per germline, CDR1 MNHEY and CDR2 SMNVEV (reference sequence). CDR3 residues: CASSVGGVNYEQYF. CDR3 DNA sequence: TGTGCCAGCAGCGTCGGGGGGGTTAACTACGAGCAGTACTTC.

This rearrangement joins TRBV5-4 to TRBJ2-1; D gene uncertain. The germline V gene has CDR1 SGHNT and CDR2 YYREEE (reference sequence). CDR3 length: 16 amino acids. V shed 2 bases and J shed 6 bases, with 18 bases lying between them. The CDR3 DNA follows: TGTGCCAGCAGCTTCGGTAGCCAGTACCCCGGCAATGAGCAGTTCTTC. This encodes CASSFGSQYPGNEQFF.

The gene calls are TRBV5-4 and TRBJ1-1, with D unresolved. Per germline, CDR1 SGHNT and CDR2 YYREEE (reference sequence). Trimming pared 3 bases from V and 2 bases from J, leaving 11 bases between. The CDR3 runs 14 residues. The CDR3 loop is CASSYTAQNTEAFF. The CDR3 coding sequence is TGTGCCAGCAGCTACACCGCCCAAAACACTGAAGCTTTCTTT.

This chain connects TRBV5-5 to TRBJ2-5; TRBD2 might be the D (6 bases). CDR1 SGHKS and CDR2 YYEKEE come from the germline V gene (reference sequence). The CDR3 contains 14 residues. The germline V and J ends were trimmed by 2 bases and 4 bases, with 12 bases remaining between them. The CDR3 protein is CASSFGGERETQYF. CDR3 DNA: TGTGCCAGCAGCTTCGGCGGGGAGAGAGAGACCCAGTACTTC. The full variable domain, completed using reference TRBV5-5 and TRBJ2-5, is DAGVTQSPTHLIKTRGQQVTLRCSPISGHKSVSWYQQVLGQGPQFIFQYYEKEERGRGNFPDRFSARQFPNYSSELNVNALLLGDSALYLCASSFGGERETQYFGPGTRLLVL.

The chain is built from TRBV7-9 and TRBJ1-1; D unclear. The V and J ends lost 5 bases and 0 bases respectively, with 10 bases between them. This CDR3 has 14 amino acids. CDR1 and CDR2 (germline): SEHNR, FQNEAQ (reference sequence). Written as DNA, the CDR3 is TGTGCCAGCAGCCACGGGGTTCTGAACACTGAAGCTTTCTTT. It specifies CASSHGVLNTEAFF. The full variable domain, in which reference TRBV7-9 and TRBJ1-1 provide the parts outside the CDR3, is DTGVSQNPRHKITKRGQNVTFRCDPISEHNRLYWYRQTLGQGPEFLTYFQNEAQLEKSRLLSDRFSAERPKGSFSTLEIQRTEQGDSAMYLCASSHGVLNTEAFFGQGTRLTVV.

This clone came up once. The chain links TRBV25-1 to TRBJ2-5; D is perhaps TRBD1 (5 bases). The CDR3 spans 14 residues. Germline values: CDR1 MGHDK, CDR2 SYGVNS. Trimming pared 1 base from V and 4 bases from J, leaving 10 bases between. CDR3 loop: CASSEFSGSETQYF. As DNA, the CDR3 is TGTGCCAGCAGTGAATTCTCAGGGTCAGAGACCCAGTACTTC.

The J gene is TRBJ2-7, the V gene TRBV2; TRBD1 agrees at 10 bases. The CDR3 loop spans 15 amino acids. Trimming cost V 3 bases and J 4 bases; bases outside gene matches: 6. Germline CDR1 and CDR2: SNHLY and FYNNEI. The CDR3 DNA reads as TGTGCCAGCAGTGAGCGGGGACAGGGGAGGTACGAGCAGTACTTC. Its translation is CASSERGQGRYEQYF.

This clone showed up just once. The gene calls are TRBV21-1 and TRBJ1-6; the DNA was not compared with TRBD1, the D call given in the table. TRBV21-1 counts as a pseudogene. The CDR3 is 18 residues long. The CDR3 is CASSKTAQKGHINSPLHF. The DNA of the CDR3 is TGTGCCAGCAGCAAAACGGCTCAAAAAGGACATATTAATTCACCCCTCCACTTT.

J is TRBJ1-1 and V is TRBV5-1; D is possibly TRBD1 (6 bases). The CDR3 loop spans 14 amino acids. Germline loops: CDR1 SGHRS, CDR2 YFSETQ. Trimming took off 0 bases at V and 5 bases at J, with 11 bases between the two ends. The CDR3 coding sequence is TGCGCCAGCAGCTTGGGATACAGGGAGACTGAAGCTTTCTTT. As protein: CASSLGYRETEAFF. The full variable domain, completed using reference TRBV5-1 and TRBJ1-1, is KAGVTQTPRYLIKTRGQQVTLSCSPISGHRSVSWYQQTPGQGLQFLFEYFSETQRNKGNFPGRFSGRQFSNSRSEMNVSTLELGDSALYLCASSLGYRETEAFFGQGTRLTVV.

The chain is built from TRBV19 and TRBJ2-5; TRBD1 might be the D (5 bases). The CDR3 loop spans 13 amino acids. CDR1 is LNHDA and CDR2 is SQIVND in the germline V gene (reference sequence). V lost 3 bases and J lost 5, with 10 bases in between. The CDR3 protein is CASSIRGVETQYF. The CDR3 DNA is TGTGCCAGTAGTATTAGGGGTGTGGAGACCCAGTACTTC. The full variable domain, rest sourced from reference TRBV19 and TRBJ2-5, is DGGITQSPKYLFRKEGQNVTLSCEQNLNHDAMYWYRQDPGQGLRLIYYSQIVNDFQKGDIAEGYSVSREKKESFPLTVTSAQKNPTAFYLCASSIRGVETQYFGPGTRLLVL.

The chain couples TRBV27 to TRBJ2-7; D is possibly TRBD1 (6 bases). Trimming removed 6 bases from V and 8 bases from J, with 8 bases in between. CDR3 size: 10 residues. Per the germline V gene, CDR1 is MNHEY and CDR2 is SMNVEV (reference sequence). In DNA form, the CDR3 reads TGTGCCAGCAGGGACAGACAGCAGTACTTC. Translating it yields CASRDRQQYF.